This TCR beta chain was identified in a study of TET2 disruption in CD19-targeted CAR T cells (dated by TCRdb to 2017 to 2018). Regarding the complete study: The number of samples was determined by the original clinical trial design and by which samples were available, and no additional inclusion criteria were applied.

On this clone: There is no known antigen for this receptor. Read data end 3 residues before the CDR3 end; the end is taken from the germline J gene.

This sample's treatment or condition label indicates: autologous CTL019 cells: CD19 CAR with 4-1BB and CD3 zeta domains. TCR zeta and 4-1BB costimulatory signaling domains were incorporated into the CD19 CAR. Leukapheresis was used to collect the T cells for CTL019 manufacturing from peripheral blood. The DNeasy Blood and Tissue Kit was used to extract genomic DNA from pre-infusion T cells, peripheral blood, or sorted post-infusion T cells. The immunoSEQ assay was used for deep sequencing of the TCR beta chain. Concerning the study's data processing: Clonotype frequencies were computed using only productive TCR beta rearrangements. What TCRdb holds here is the immuneACCESS table cut down to in-frame rearrangements. Part of the clones is not present; checked against another copy, under half of the missing clones reflect an unresolved V gene, and the others are unexplained. D and trimming come from the DNA, and the V and J calls and clone size come from that table. This sample's table lists about 25,000 clones. Under 2.5% of the sample is in the top ten clones.

The CDR1 and CDR2 encoded by the germline V gene are SGHDN and FVKESK. The CDR3 runs 17 amino acids, cysteine and phenylalanine included. Of the CDR3's DNA, 42 bases were read; they are in frame from base 1. Clipping removes 4 bases from V and 2 bases from J, with 7 as the unmatched junction base count. General study outcomes and caveats: The conclusions about the patient's CAR T cells were based on extensive analysis of only one subject.

Recombination joined TRBV14 with TRBJ2-3; 12 bases in the middle match TRBD2. Sequenced material: CD8- CAR+ T cells sorted from cultured blood T cells, taken for CD19 CAR T cell therapy. The sample's cell subset or site label, in plain terms: CD8-negative CAR-positive T cells from the infusion product. The receptor comes from a man in his sixties or seventies with chronic lymphocytic leukemia. The CDR3 amino acid sequence is: CASSRELAGGSTDTQYF. The DNA read from the CDR3 is TGTGCCAGCAGCCGCGAACTAGCGGGGGGCTCCACAGATACG.